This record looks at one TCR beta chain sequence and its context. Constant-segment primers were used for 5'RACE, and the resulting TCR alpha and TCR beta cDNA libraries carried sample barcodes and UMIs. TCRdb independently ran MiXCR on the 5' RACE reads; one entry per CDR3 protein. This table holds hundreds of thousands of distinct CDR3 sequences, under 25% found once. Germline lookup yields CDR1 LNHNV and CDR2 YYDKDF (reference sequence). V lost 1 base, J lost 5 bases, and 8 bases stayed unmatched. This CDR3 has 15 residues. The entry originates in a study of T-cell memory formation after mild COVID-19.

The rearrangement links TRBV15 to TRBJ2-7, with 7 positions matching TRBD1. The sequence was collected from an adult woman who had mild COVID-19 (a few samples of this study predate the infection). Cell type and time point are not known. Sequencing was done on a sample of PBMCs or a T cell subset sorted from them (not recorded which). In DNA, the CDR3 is TGTGCCACCAGCAGAGTATCGAGGGGGCAAAACGAGCAGTACTTC. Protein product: CATSRVSRGQNEQYF.